The 4 T cell receptor beta chains below all came from one sample that was sequenced in a study of T cells after posttransplantation cyclophosphamide. The table came from immunoSEQ multiplex PCR; TCRdb's copy has only in-frame clones and leaves some out. Sampling found roughly 9,900 clones, none seen once. Treatment was busulfan-fludarabine conditioning, a marrow graft, and cyclophosphamide on days +3 and +4. Material: PBMCs, obtained after allogeneic stem cell transplant with posttransplant cyclophosphamide. The receptors here all came from a female patient aged 40 to 55 who received an allogeneic stem cell transplant from a related donor, was CMV-positive, and had no GVHD. Some T cells here may be from the graft donor.

This clone turned up a few times. One end of the junction varies from germline; a read error may be responsible. The chain uses TRBV6-5 and TRBJ1-2; perhaps TRBD1 as D (6 bases). This CDR3 contains 13 residues. Germline V CDR1 and CDR2: MNHEY, SVGAGI. The CDR3 DNA follows: TGTGCCAGCGGAGCTTCAGGGGTCTATGACTACACCTTC. Amino acid sequence: CASGASGVYDYTF.

Many counts were recorded for this clone. The rearrangement links TRBV5-1 to TRBJ1-2, with a weak D call TRBD1 (6 bases). CDR3 length: 15 amino acids. Germline values: CDR1 SGHRS, CDR2 YFSETQ. V was shortened by 1 base and J by 8 bases, with 18 bases between the two germline ends. The CDR3 DNA reads as TGCGCCAGCAGCTTGCGCGGGGGGCGAACGGACGGCTACACCTTC. Amino acids: CASSLRGGRTDGYTF.

This clone was observed at least ten times. The V gene is TRBV2, the J gene TRBJ2-7, with a tentative D call TRBD2 (7 bases). Germline assignment: CDR1 SNHLY and CDR2 FYNNEI. There are 15 residues in the CDR3. Trimming stripped 6 bases from V and 7 bases from J, with 22 bases between. The DNA for the CDR3 is TGTGCCAGCAGAGAGCGGGATCTCCGTACAGGGGAGCAGTACTTC. This encodes CASRERDLRTGEQYF.

This clone was recorded at least ten times. V gene TRBV7-9 combines with J gene TRBJ2-3, with 9 bases fitting TRBD2. The CDR3 consists of 18 residues. J was trimmed by 8 bases and V by 2 bases; bases with no gene match: 17. In germline, CDR1 is SEHNR, CDR2 FQNEAQ (reference sequence). CDR3 coding DNA: TGTGCCAGCAGCTTAAGGACCTCCCGCGGGAGGGCACAGGGTACGCAGTATTTT. Amino acids: CASSLRTSRGRAQGTQYF.